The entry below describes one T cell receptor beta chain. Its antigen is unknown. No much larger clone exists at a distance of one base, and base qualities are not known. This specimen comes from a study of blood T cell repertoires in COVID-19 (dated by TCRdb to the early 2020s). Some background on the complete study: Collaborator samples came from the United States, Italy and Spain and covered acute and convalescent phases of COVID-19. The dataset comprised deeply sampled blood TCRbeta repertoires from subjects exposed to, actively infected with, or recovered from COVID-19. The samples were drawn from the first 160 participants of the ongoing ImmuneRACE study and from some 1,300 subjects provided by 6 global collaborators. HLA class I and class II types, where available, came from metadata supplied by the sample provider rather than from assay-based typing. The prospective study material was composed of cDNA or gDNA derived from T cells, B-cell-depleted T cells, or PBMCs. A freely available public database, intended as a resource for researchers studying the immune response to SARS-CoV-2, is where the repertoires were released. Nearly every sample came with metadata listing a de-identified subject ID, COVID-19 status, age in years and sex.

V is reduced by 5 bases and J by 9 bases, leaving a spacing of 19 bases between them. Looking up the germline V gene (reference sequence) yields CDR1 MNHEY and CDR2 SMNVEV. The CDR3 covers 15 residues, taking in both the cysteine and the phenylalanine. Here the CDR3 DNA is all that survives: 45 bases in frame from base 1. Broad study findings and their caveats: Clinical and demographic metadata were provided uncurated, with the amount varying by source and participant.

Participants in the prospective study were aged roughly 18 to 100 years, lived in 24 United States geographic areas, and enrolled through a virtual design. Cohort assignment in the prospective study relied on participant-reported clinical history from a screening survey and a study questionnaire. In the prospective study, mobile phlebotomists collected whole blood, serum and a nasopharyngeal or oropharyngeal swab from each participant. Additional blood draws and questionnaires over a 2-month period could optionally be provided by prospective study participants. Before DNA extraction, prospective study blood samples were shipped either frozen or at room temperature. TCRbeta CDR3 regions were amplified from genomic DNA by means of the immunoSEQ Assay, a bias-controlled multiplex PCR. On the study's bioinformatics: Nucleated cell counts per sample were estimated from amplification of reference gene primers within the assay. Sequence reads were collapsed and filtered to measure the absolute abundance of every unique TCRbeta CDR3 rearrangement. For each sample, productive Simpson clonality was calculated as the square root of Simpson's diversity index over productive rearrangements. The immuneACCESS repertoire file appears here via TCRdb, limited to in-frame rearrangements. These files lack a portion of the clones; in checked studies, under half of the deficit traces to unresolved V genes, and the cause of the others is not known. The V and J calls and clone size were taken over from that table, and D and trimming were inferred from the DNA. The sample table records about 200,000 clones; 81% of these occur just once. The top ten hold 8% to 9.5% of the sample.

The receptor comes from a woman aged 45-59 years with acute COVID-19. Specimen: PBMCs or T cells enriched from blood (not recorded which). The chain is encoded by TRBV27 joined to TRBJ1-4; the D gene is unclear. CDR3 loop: CASSPMGGLRKKLFF. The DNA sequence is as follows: TGTGCCAGCAGTCCGATGGGTGGACTAAGAAAAAAACTGTTTTTT.